The source of this T cell receptor (beta chain) is a study of cytomegalovirus exposure and HLA in healthy donors. Background on the study: Genetic ancestry analysis placed around 76% of the 398 donors that were genotyped in the Caucasian-associated cluster. Broader study findings: Analysis was performed later, and it showed HLA-associated TCR beta chains to be more clonally expanded than equally common others.

The PCR made use of 60 Vbeta and 13 Jbeta primers. Produced via immunoSEQ multiplex PCR; TCRdb's table is partial and in-frame only. The table has about 160,000 clones, 75% to 85% seen once. Nominal health characterized the donors when sampled, though unrecorded immune exposures were likely. This CDR3 region has 14 residues. The V gene's germline CDR1 is MDHEN and CDR2 SYDVKM. The V end lost 7 bases, the J end lost 2 bases, and 15 bases lay between the germline ends. Turning to this clone: Its cognate antigen is unknown.

The rearrangement links TRBV28 to TRBJ2-7; D is undetermined. The sequenced sample consisted of PBMCs. The sequence was obtained from a girl aged 2 to 10 in good health and CMV-seropositive. CDR3 bases: TGTGCCAGCACCCAACCACAGAGCACCTACGAGCAGTACTTC. Translation: CASTQPQSTYEQYF.